These 20 T cell receptor beta chains originate from one sample sequenced in a study of blood T cell repertoires in COVID-19. Produced via immunoSEQ multiplex PCR; TCRdb's table is partial and in-frame only. The table shows 240,000 or so clones, with 86% occurring only once. The sequencing sample was made of PBMCs or T cells enriched from blood (not recorded which). These receptors were collected from a woman aged 50 to 60 who had recovered from COVID-19.

The rearrangement joins TRBV6-1 to TRBJ2-1; D possibly corresponds to TRBD1 (6 bases). V shed 2 bases and J shed 7 bases, with 21 bases lying between them. This CDR3 has 17 residues. CDR1 is MNHNS and CDR2 is SASEGT in the germline V gene. The CDR3 sequence is CASSERSRGARGNEQFF. The CDR3 DNA reads TGTGCCAGCAGTGAACGTTCGAGGGGCGCTAGGGGGAATGAGCAGTTCTTC.

The CDR3: CASSQPFRDSGNTIYF. CDR3 sequence (DNA): TGCGCCAGCAGCCAACCATTCAGGGACTCTGGAAACACCATATATTTT. The chain employs TRBV4-1 and TRBJ1-3, with D perhaps matching TRBD1 (5 bases). The germline V gene has CDR1 MGHRA and CDR2 YSYEKL. This CDR3 has 16 residues. V was cut by 2 bases and J by 0 bases, with 11 bases left in between.

J is TRBJ2-7 and V is TRBV28; D is ambiguous. CDR1 is MDHEN and CDR2 is SYDVKM in the germline V gene. V lost 6 bases and J lost 6, with 12 bases in between. The CDR3 length is 12 residues. The CDR3 DNA reads as TGTGCCAGCAGGGGCGATTTGGCCGAGCAGTACTTC. Residues: CASRGDLAEQYF.

The chain combines TRBV5-1 with TRBJ1-1; D unresolved. The CDR3 spans 14 residues. V lost 5 bases to trimming and J lost 5 bases, with 16 bases between them. From germline, CDR1 is SGHRS and CDR2 YFSETQ. CDR3 loop: CASSFDRAGTEAFF. CDR3 nucleotides: TGCGCCAGCAGTTTTGATAGGGCGGGAACTGAAGCTTTCTTT.

This clone has only a few counts. The J gene is TRBJ1-2, the V gene TRBV11-2, with no clear D. Germline-derived CDR1 and CDR2 are SGHAT and FQNNGV. This CDR3 has 14 amino acids. The V end was cut by 0 bases, the J end by 0 bases, with 5 bases between. Here the CDR3 reads CASSLDPANYGYTF. The CDR3 DNA sequence: TGTGCCAGCAGCTTAGATCCAGCTAACTATGGCTACACCTTC.

The J gene is TRBJ2-6, the V gene TRBV18; 7 bases line up with TRBD1. This CDR3 region has 17 residues. The germline V gene encodes CDR1 KGHSH and CDR2 LQKENI. Unmatched junction bases numbered 8, after V lost 5 bases and J lost 1 base. CDR3 sequence reads: CASSTDRVGSGANVLTF. The CDR3 bases are TGTGCCAGCTCAACCGACAGGGTGGGGTCTGGGGCCAACGTCCTGACTTTC.

The J gene is TRBJ1-2, the V gene TRBV7-2; perhaps TRBD1 as D (6 bases). Trimming cost V 3 bases and J 7 bases, with 12 bases left between them. The CDR3 spans 13 residues. CDR1 is SGHTA and CDR2 is FQGNSA in the germline V gene. CDR3 DNA: TGTGCCAGCAGCTTTGCAGGGGCACGTGGCTACACCTTC. This sequence encodes CASSFAGARGYTF. The entire variable domain, with the rest obtained from reference TRBV7-2 and TRBJ1-2, is as follows: GAGVSQSPSNKVTEKGKDVELRCDPISGHTALYWYRQSLGQGLEFLIYFQGNSAPDKSGLPSDRFSAERTGGSVSTLTIQRTQQEDSAVYLCASSFAGARGYTFGSGTRLTVV.

Comment on this clone: Within the sample, other DNA sequences also encode this same CDR3. The chain combines TRBV5-1 with TRBJ2-5, with 7 bases aligning to TRBD2. In germline, CDR1 is SGHRS, CDR2 YFSETQ. V gave up 0 bases and J gave up 1 base; unmatched junction bases: 3. CDR3 length: 15 amino acids. CDR3 sequence reads: CASSLGTGGQETQYF. The DNA of the CDR3 is TGCGCCAGCAGCTTGGGAACGGGAGGCCAAGAGACCCAGTACTTC.

The CDR3, as DNA: TGTGCCAGTAGTATTGGGACAGCCCTAGAAAAACTGTTTTTT. It encodes CASSIGTALEKLFF. The V gene is TRBV19, the J gene TRBJ1-4; 7 nucleotides align to TRBD1. This CDR3 is 14 amino acids long. The germline gives CDR1 LNHDA, CDR2 SQIVND (reference sequence). V shed 3 bases, J shed 8 bases, and the junction held 6 bases outside the gene matches.

The chain carries TRBV29-1 and TRBJ1-2, with 8 nucleotides matching TRBD1. Germline V gene lookup returns CDR1 SQVTM and CDR2 ANQGSEA. This CDR3 is built from 12 residues. V lost 6 bases, J lost 8 bases, and 8 bases stayed unmatched. This CDR3 is CSVEDRVNGYTF. In DNA, the CDR3 is TGCAGCGTAGAGGACAGGGTCAACGGCTACACCTTC. Full variable domain (outside the CDR3, taken from reference TRBV29-1 and TRBJ1-2): SAVISQKPSRDICQRGTSLTIQCQVDSQVTMMFWYRQQPGQSLTLIATANQGSEATYESGFVIDKFPISRPNLTFSTLTVSNMSPEDSSIYLCSVEDRVNGYTFGSGTRLTVV.

The V call is TRBV29-1, the J call TRBJ2-1; TRBD2 matches at 11 bases. The CDR3 has 15 residues. V was pared by 3 bases and J by 2 bases, with 3 bases of the junction left unmatched. The germline gives CDR1 SQVTM, CDR2 ANQGSEA. The CDR3 loop reads CSVDPGLAAYNEQFF. CDR3 bases: TGCAGCGTTGACCCGGGACTAGCGGCCTACAATGAGCAGTTCTTC.

V is TRBV27 and J is TRBJ2-7; 10 nucleotides agree with TRBD1. This CDR3 is 13 amino acids long. The germline V gene encodes CDR1 MNHEY and CDR2 SMNVEV (reference sequence). V shed 5 bases and J 6 bases; nucleotides not matched to a gene: 4. CDR3 nucleotides: TGTGCCAGCAGTGGACAGGGGGTCGGCGAGCAGTACTTC. Translating it yields CASSGQGVGEQYF.

Only a few counts were recorded for this clone. The sample holds other DNA sequences that translate to the same CDR3. This chain joins TRBV11-3 and TRBJ2-3; 7 nucleotides align to TRBD1. The CDR3 is 15 amino acids. V lost 6 bases and J lost 2; bases outside the gene matches: 8. Germline CDR1 SGHNT, CDR2 YENEEA. CDR3 nucleotides: TGTGCCAGCAGTTTACGGGACAGCTACACAGATACGCAGTATTTT. Its translation: CASSLRDSYTDTQYF.

V usage is TRBV30 and J usage is TRBJ1-5; possibly TRBD1 for D (5 bases). The CDR3 consists of 14 residues. Germline CDR1 GTSNPN, CDR2 SVGIG (reference sequence). V lost 3 bases, J lost 3 bases, and 12 bases lay in between. The CDR3 region has the DNA TGTGCCTGGAGGAACAGGCTCGACAATCAGCCCCAGCATTTT. Protein: CAWRNRLDNQPQHF.

To note about this clone: Other DNA sequences in this sample translate to the same CDR3. The chain is built from TRBV5-1 and TRBJ2-3; TRBD1 agrees at 7 bases. This CDR3 contains 14 residues. V lost 0 bases to trimming and J lost 4 bases; unmatched junction nucleotides: 2. CDR1 and CDR2 (germline): SGHRS, YFSETQ. CDR3 amino acids: CASSLAGGSDTQYF. The DNA of the CDR3 is TGCGCCAGCAGCTTGGCAGGGGGATCAGATACGCAGTATTTT.

V is TRBV7-8 and J is TRBJ2-1, with a possible D match to TRBD2 (6 bases). Germline V lookup: CDR1 SGHVS, CDR2 FQNEAQ. V lost 2 bases and J lost 3, with 17 bases in between. The CDR3 runs 17 residues. CDR3 amino acids: CASSLSSGGTYYNEQFF. For the CDR3, the DNA is TGTGCCAGCAGCTTAAGCTCAGGCGGGACCTACTACAATGAGCAGTTCTTC.

This sequence joins TRBV6-5 and TRBJ2-2, with a tentative D call TRBD1 (5 bases). V shed 2 bases and J shed 4 bases, with 8 bases lying between them. CDR1 is MNHEY and CDR2 is SVGAGI in the germline V gene. CDR3 size: 14 residues. This CDR3 is CASSYSQGTGELFF. Here the CDR3 DNA reads TGTGCCAGCAGTTACAGCCAGGGCACCGGGGAGCTGTTTTTT.

This clone was seen many times. V gene TRBV4-2 combines with J gene TRBJ2-3, with TRBD2 matching over 10 bases. V dropped 3 bases and J dropped 0; count of bases not matched to a gene: 3. Germline V gene sequence: CDR1 LGHNA, CDR2 YNFKEQ. The CDR3 length is 16 residues. In nucleotides, the CDR3 is TGTGCCAGCAGCCAGACGACTAGCGGGAGCACAGATACGCAGTATTTT. This codes for CASSQTTSGSTDTQYF.

V and J are TRBV27 and TRBJ2-2; TRBD2 might be the D (6 bases). The CDR3 has 15 amino acids. The V gene's germline CDR1 is MNHEY and CDR2 SMNVEV (reference sequence). V lost 7 bases to trimming and J lost 0 bases, with 12 bases between them. CDR3 residues: CASTPGGANTGELFF. CDR3 sequence (DNA): TGTGCCAGCACCCCAGGCGGGGCGAACACCGGGGAGCTGTTTTTT.

The chain has TRBV11-3 and TRBJ2-2, with 9 bases matching TRBD1. The CDR3 consists of 17 residues. Germline V gene data show CDR1 as SGHNT and CDR2 as YENEEA. J was trimmed by 1 base and V by 5 bases; bases with no gene match: 8. The CDR3 spells CASSPGTGIGNTGELFF. As DNA, the CDR3 is TGTGCCAGCAGCCCTGGGACAGGGATCGGGAACACCGGGGAGCTGTTTTTT.